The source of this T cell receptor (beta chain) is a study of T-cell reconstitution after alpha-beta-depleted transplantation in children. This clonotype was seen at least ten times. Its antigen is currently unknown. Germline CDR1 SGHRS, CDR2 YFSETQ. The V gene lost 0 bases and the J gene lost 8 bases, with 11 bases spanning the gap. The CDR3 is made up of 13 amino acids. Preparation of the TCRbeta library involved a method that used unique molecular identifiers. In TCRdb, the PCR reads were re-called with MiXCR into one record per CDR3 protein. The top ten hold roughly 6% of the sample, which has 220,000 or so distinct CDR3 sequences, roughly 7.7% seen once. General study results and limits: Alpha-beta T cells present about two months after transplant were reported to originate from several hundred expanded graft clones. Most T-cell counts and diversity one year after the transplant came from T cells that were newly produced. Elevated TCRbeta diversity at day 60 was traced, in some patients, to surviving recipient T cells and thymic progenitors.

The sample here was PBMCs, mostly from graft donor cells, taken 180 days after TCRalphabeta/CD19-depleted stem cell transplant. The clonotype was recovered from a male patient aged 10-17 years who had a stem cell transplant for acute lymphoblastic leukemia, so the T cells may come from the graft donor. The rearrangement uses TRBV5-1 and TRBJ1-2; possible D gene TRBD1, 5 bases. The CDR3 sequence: CASSLGQTTGYTF. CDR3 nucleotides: TGCGCCAGCAGCTTGGGACAGACGACGGGCTACACCTTC.